This TCR beta chain was obtained from a study of blood T cell repertoires in COVID-19. In the study overall: The United States, Italy and Spain were the sources of the acute and convalescent COVID-19 samples. Sources were T cells, B-cell-depleted T cells, or PBMCs; the material itself was cDNA or gDNA.

In the original workflow: Amplified reference gene primers provided the basis for estimating nucleated cell counts. This table comes from immunoSEQ multiplex PCR, and its TCRdb copy is limited to in-frame clones, with some not included. Clone size and V and J calls were adopted from that table, with D and trimming inferred from the DNA. The table lists 20,000 to 25,000 clones, about nine tenths of them singletons. The CDR3 loop spans 12 amino acids. The ends were cut back, 2 bases at V and 3 bases at J, with 5 bases in the middle. Germline CDR1 reads MNHNS; CDR2 reads SASEGT. Source material: peripheral blood. The clonotype was recovered from a man aged 45-65 years with active COVID-19. V is TRBV6-1 and J is TRBJ2-7; D unclear. The CDR3 region is CASSEPGYEQYF. As DNA, the CDR3 is TGTGCCAGCAGTGAACCCGGCTACGAGCAGTACTTC.